These 27 T cell receptor beta chains share one sample of origin, sequenced in a study of blood T cell repertoires in COVID-19. Measured with immunoSEQ multiplex PCR; TCRdb has only the in-frame clones, and not every one. The sample lists a few hundred thousand clones; approximately 89% were seen once. Sequencing input: peripheral blood. Receptors were obtained from a woman in her 40s who had recovered from COVID-19.

This chain joins TRBV30 and TRBJ2-6; no definite D call. The CDR3 runs 13 residues. In germline, CDR1 is GTSNPN, CDR2 SVGIG (reference sequence). Trimming shortened V by 1 base and J by 2 bases, and 3 bases separated the two germline ends. CDR3 bases: TGTGCCTGGAGTGGGCCTGGGGCCAACGTCCTGACTTTC. Its translation is CAWSGPGANVLTF.

The chain combines TRBV10-3 with TRBJ2-5; 12 bases are shared with TRBD2. J was trimmed by 4 bases and V by 8 bases; bases with no gene match: 8. This CDR3 is built from 15 residues. The germline gives CDR1 ENHRY, CDR2 SYGVKD. CDR3 in amino acids: CAISVEGLAGETQYF. The DNA for the CDR3 is TGTGCCATCTCAGTGGAGGGACTAGCGGGAGAGACCCAGTACTTC.

This chain joins TRBV15 and TRBJ1-1; D not certain. This CDR3 region has 16 residues. The V end lost 0 bases, the J end lost 3 bases, and 14 bases lay between the germline ends. The germline V gene has CDR1 LNHNV and CDR2 YYDKDF (reference sequence). CDR3 DNA: TGTGCCACCAGCAGAGATTGGCAGGTTAAGGACACTGAAGCTTTCTTT. It encodes CATSRDWQVKDTEAFF.

The chain links TRBV10-1 to TRBJ2-1; 10 nucleotides agree with TRBD1. Unmatched junction bases numbered 7, after V lost 5 bases and J lost 9 bases. The germline CDR1 and CDR2 sequences are WNHNN and SYGVQD (reference sequence). This CDR3 is 14 amino acids long. The CDR3 coding sequence is TGCGCCAGCAGTTCCACCGGGACAGGGGCTGAGCAGTTCTTC. Translating it yields CASSSTGTGAEQFF.

This clone showed up just a few times. The chain combines TRBV6-1 with TRBJ1-4; possible D gene TRBD1, 5 bases. Between the trimmed V and J ends, which lost 5 bases and 11 bases, there was a span of 18 bases. CDR3 length equals 14 residues. CDR1 is MNHNS, CDR2 SASEGT, per germline. The CDR3: CASSSDRDWGKLFF. The CDR3 DNA sequence: TGTGCCAGCAGTTCCGACCGGGACTGGGGGAAACTGTTTTTT.

The J gene is TRBJ2-5, the V gene TRBV27; TRBD2 agrees at 8 bases. The V gene end was trimmed by 5 bases and the J gene end by 4 bases; junction bases not matched to a gene: 6. Germline lookup yields CDR1 MNHEY and CDR2 SMNVEV (reference sequence). The CDR3 has 14 amino acids. The CDR3 nucleotides are TGTGCCAGCAGTCCCGTAGCGGGAATAGAGACCCAGTACTTC. Its protein is CASSPVAGIETQYF.

The V and J genes are TRBV29-1 and TRBJ1-2; 9 bases are a match to TRBD1. Germline trimming cut 6 bases from V and 2 bases from J; bases unmatched to any gene: 4. The CDR3 spans 13 residues. The germline V gene has CDR1 SQVTM and CDR2 ANQGSEA. The CDR3: CSVGTGKNYGYTF. The CDR3 DNA reads as TGCAGCGTCGGGACAGGGAAGAACTATGGCTACACCTTC.

The V call is TRBV28, the J call TRBJ2-5; D may be TRBD1 (5 bases). This CDR3 has 13 residues. Trimming pared 6 bases from V and 2 bases from J, leaving 10 bases between. From germline, CDR1 is MDHEN and CDR2 SYDVKM. This CDR3 is CASSPTVQETQYF. CDR3 sequence (DNA): TGTGCCAGCAGCCCGACAGTACAAGAGACCCAGTACTTC.

The chain carries TRBV13 and TRBJ1-5, with D maybe TRBD1 (6 bases). Trimming pared 5 bases from V and 6 bases from J, leaving 14 bases between. From germline, CDR1 is PRHDT and CDR2 FYEKMQ (reference sequence). CDR3 size: 14 residues. CDR3 sequence (DNA): TGTGCCAGCAGCCCTAACAGGGATGGTCAGCCCCAGCATTTT. Residues: CASSPNRDGQPQHF.

This chain uses TRBV3-1 (or the pseudogene TRBV3-2) with TRBJ2-2, with 12 bases matching TRBD2. The germline V gene has CDR1 LGHDT and CDR2 YNNKEL (reference sequence). V lost 5 bases, J lost 1 base, and 2 bases stayed unmatched. CDR3 length: 16 amino acids. The CDR3 protein is CASSKGLAGNTGELFF. The CDR3 nucleotides read TGTGCCAGCAGCAAGGGACTAGCGGGGAACACCGGGGAGCTGTTTTTT.

This sequence joins TRBV12-3 or TRBV12-4 and TRBJ2-1; tentative D call: TRBD2 (5 bases). The CDR3 consists of 12 residues. Trimming stripped 6 bases from V and 12 bases from J, with 15 bases between. Here the CDR3 DNA reads TGTGCCAGCAGCCTAGAATACGGAGGGCAGTTCTTC. It is translated as CASSLEYGGQFF.

Regarding this clone: Other DNA variants within this sample encode the same CDR3. The chain joins TRBV2 to TRBJ2-1, with 12 bases matching TRBD2. From germline, CDR1 is SNHLY and CDR2 FYNNEI. This CDR3 has 15 residues. V trimming: 4 bases; J trimming: 4 bases; junction bases outside the gene matches: 2. CDR3 region: CASSAGTSGYNEQFF. The CDR3 nucleotides read TGTGCCAGCAGTGCCGGGACTAGCGGGTACAATGAGCAGTTCTTC.

The rearrangement links TRBV27 to TRBJ2-7, with 7 bases that match TRBD1. Germline loops: CDR1 MNHEY, CDR2 SMNVEV (reference sequence). CDR3 length: 13 amino acids. Trimming took 6 bases from V and 2 from J; bases not matched to a gene: 4. The CDR3 coding sequence is TGTGCCAGCAGCCCCGGGACAGCCTACGAGCAGTACTTC. It encodes CASSPGTAYEQYF.

V usage is TRBV24-1 and J usage is TRBJ1-1; TRBD1 matches at 7 bases. Germline V gene data show CDR1 as KGHDR and CDR2 as SFDVKD. The CDR3 has 15 amino acids. J gave up 5 bases and V 7 bases, and 12 bases lay outside the gene matches. The CDR3 nucleotides are TGTGCCACCAGACCCAATGATAGGGACAGAACTGAAGCTTTCTTT. This sequence encodes CATRPNDRDRTEAFF.

The V call is TRBV9, the J call TRBJ1-1, with a tentative D call TRBD1 (6 bases). V was shortened by 0 bases and J by 2 bases, with 14 bases between the two germline ends. This CDR3 is built from 16 residues. Germline V gives CDR1 SGDLS, CDR2 YYNGEE. DNA for the CDR3: TGTGCCAGCAGCGTAGATGGGGGCTCGTACAACACTGAAGCTTTCTTT. Translated: CASSVDGGSYNTEAFF.

The rearrangement links TRBV28 to TRBJ1-1, with 7 bases lining up with TRBD1. This CDR3 has 14 amino acids. With V trimmed by 2 bases and J by 3 bases, 3 bases remained unmatched. CDR1 MDHEN and CDR2 SYDVKM come from the germline V gene. The CDR3 here is CASSLDREDTEAFF. The DNA for the CDR3 is TGTGCCAGCAGTTTAGACAGGGAGGACACTGAAGCTTTCTTT.

V usage is TRBV10-2 and J usage is TRBJ2-5; D may be TRBD2 (6 bases). Germline CDR1 is WSHSY and CDR2 is SAAADI. There are 15 residues in the CDR3. V gave up 0 bases and J gave up 6 bases, with 14 bases separating them. The CDR3 loop reads CASSESRDWGQTQYF. The CDR3 bases are TGCGCCAGCAGTGAGTCGAGGGACTGGGGACAGACCCAGTACTTC.

The DNA for the CDR3 is TGTGCCAGCAGCCAAGATCTCTTAGGGCTAGGGACAGGGGGCACTGAAGCTTTCTTT. Its protein is CASSQDLLGLGTGGTEAFF. This chain uses TRBV3-1 (or the pseudogene TRBV3-2) with TRBJ1-1; 11 bases align to TRBD1. V dropped 0 bases and J dropped 4; count of bases not matched to a gene: 13. The CDR3 extends over 19 amino acids. The V gene's germline CDR1 is LGHDT and CDR2 YNNKEL (reference sequence).

The V gene is TRBV2, the J gene TRBJ2-3, with 7 bases matching TRBD2. The CDR3 spans 15 residues. In germline, CDR1 is SNHLY, CDR2 FYNNEI. V shed 4 bases and J 7 bases; nucleotides not matched to a gene: 11. CDR3 sequence: CASSGLAGVGNTQYF. CDR3 in DNA: TGTGCCAGCAGTGGGTTGGCGGGAGTTGGGAATACGCAGTATTTT.

V is TRBV10-3 and J is TRBJ2-5; the D gene is possibly TRBD1 (6 bases). The CDR3 extends over 13 amino acids. The germline V gene has CDR1 ENHRY and CDR2 SYGVKD. V was shortened by 2 bases and J by 9 bases, with 13 bases between the two germline ends. In nucleotides, the CDR3 is TGTGCCATCAGTGAGGGGGGCATTGGGTCCCAGTACTTC. The encoded protein is CAISEGGIGSQYF.

The V call is TRBV27, the J call TRBJ2-1; D possibly corresponds to TRBD1 (6 bases). The V end lost 6 bases, the J end lost 7 bases, and 13 bases lay between the germline ends. The CDR3 extends over 13 amino acids. The germline gives CDR1 MNHEY, CDR2 SMNVEV (reference sequence). The CDR3, as DNA: TGTGCCAGCAGCTACCTAGGGGGAAATGAGCAGTTCTTC. This codes for CASSYLGGNEQFF.

The CDR3 loop is CASSPRTVYGYTF. DNA of the CDR3: TGTGCCAGCAGCCCAAGGACAGTCTATGGCTACACCTTC. The J gene is TRBJ1-2, the V gene TRBV7-9; D may be TRBD1 (6 bases). V dropped 5 bases and J dropped 4 bases, with 11 bases sitting between them. Germline loops: CDR1 SEHNR, CDR2 FQNEAQ (reference sequence). The CDR3 length is 13 residues.

J is TRBJ2-5 and V is TRBV7-9; 7 bases fit TRBD1. The CDR3 runs 15 residues. J gave up 0 bases and V 3 bases, and 4 bases lay outside the gene matches. Germline CDR1 is SEHNR and CDR2 is FQNEAQ (reference sequence). The CDR3 loop reads CASSFWDSYQETQYF. CDR3 nucleotide sequence: TGTGCCAGCAGCTTTTGGGACAGTTACCAAGAGACCCAGTACTTC.

V and J are TRBV10-3 and TRBJ2-7; D is uncertain. Germline lookup yields CDR1 ENHRY and CDR2 SYGVKD. The CDR3 is made up of 12 amino acids. V gave up 10 bases and J gave up 1 base, with 11 bases separating them. This CDR3 reads CATMTNSYEQYF. The CDR3 nucleotides are TGTGCCACTATGACAAATTCCTACGAGCAGTACTTC.

The V and J genes are TRBV5-6 and TRBJ1-2; 9 bases are shared with TRBD1. The ends lost 4 bases at V and 2 bases at J; junction bases unmatched: 3. Germline assignment: CDR1 SGHDT and CDR2 YYEEEE. The CDR3 is made up of 14 amino acids. This CDR3 is CASSAGTGNYGYTF. The DNA of the CDR3 is TGTGCCAGCAGCGCGGGGACAGGGAACTATGGCTACACCTTC.

The rearrangement uses TRBV9 and TRBJ2-5; 12 nucleotides match TRBD2. Germline loops: CDR1 SGDLS, CDR2 YYNGEE. The junction had 10 bases not matched to a gene; V was cut back by 4 bases and J by 0 bases. CDR3 size: 18 residues. DNA for the CDR3: TGTGCCAGCAGCAAAGGAGCTAGCGGGGGGGTATACCAAGAGACCCAGTACTTC. It encodes CASSKGASGGVYQETQYF.

A few counts support this clone. Additional DNA sequences in this sample encode the identical CDR3. V and J are TRBV3-1 (or the pseudogene TRBV3-2) and TRBJ2-1; weak D call: TRBD1 (5 bases). The CDR3 is 12 amino acids. CDR1 and CDR2 (germline): LGHDT, YNNKEL (reference sequence). The V and J ends lost 1 base and 7 bases respectively, with 5 bases between them. The DNA of the CDR3 is TGTGCCAGCAGCCAAGCAGGGAATGAGCAGTTCTTC. It yields the protein CASSQAGNEQFF.